This TCR beta chain is from a study of cytomegalovirus exposure and HLA in healthy donors. For the study at large: Prior work identified some 120 million unique TCR beta sequences in some 180 million T cells. Study-wide points: For cytomegalovirus status, the classifier reportedly gave diagnoses with high specificity and sensitivity.

Germline trimming cut 6 bases from V and 6 bases from J; bases unmatched to any gene: 7. The CDR3 is 15 residues long. CDR1 is MDHEN, CDR2 SYDVKM, per germline. Points on this clone: Its antigen is still unknown.

The PCR was carried out with 60 Vbeta primers and 13 Jbeta primers. The method was immunoSEQ multiplex PCR; TCRdb's version includes in-frame clones alone and lacks a portion of them. The data contain fewer than 250,000 clones, over 65% of them seen just once; the ten biggest clones take up approximately 0.6%. The sample was PBMCs. The chain is built from TRBV28 and TRBJ1-5; 11 nucleotides match TRBD1. This TCR came from a man younger than 35 in good health and CMV-seronegative. The CDR3: CASSTGQGAGQPQHF. CDR3 DNA: TGTGCCAGCAGCACCGGACAGGGGGCCGGTCAGCCCCAGCATTTT.